This T cell receptor (beta chain) stems from a study of vaccination and CD4 T cells after COVID-19. As regards this clonotype: Antigen: not known.

The time point here: late sampling 161 to 241 days after vaccination in three convalescent patients. Treatment reported: roughly ten-day PBMC culture with coronavirus spike peptide pools or control peptides (ViraFEST assay). CDR3 size: 13 residues. J was trimmed by 4 bases and V by 6 bases; bases with no gene match: 6. Germline V gene sequence: CDR1 DFQATT, CDR2 SNEGSKA (reference sequence). CD4+ T cells that had been cultured provided DNA sequenced with the Oncomine TCR Beta short-read assay. TCRdb re-called the PCR reads with MiXCR, one entry per CDR3 protein. The sample has tens of thousands of distinct CDR3 sequences, 40% to 45% seen once.

This TCR came from a human donor who had recovered from COVID-19. The J gene is TRBJ1-5, the V gene TRBV20-1; 7 nucleotides line up with TRBD1. This sample comprised CD4+ T cells from blood, cultured in vitro, obtained about 7 months after SARS-CoV-2 vaccination. CDR3 region: CSASRGPNQPQHF. In DNA form, the CDR3 reads TGCAGTGCCAGTAGGGGGCCTAATCAGCCCCAGCATTTT.